This entry lists 22 T cell receptor beta chains sequenced from one sample in a study of shared clonotypes between healthy human individuals. The data were produced by immunoSEQ multiplex PCR, yet TCRdb's version contains in-frame clones alone and is incomplete. The top ten clones hold around 0.13% of a sample with about 2 million clones, 95% of them seen once. Sample: naive CD4+ T cells sorted from blood. Subset defined: CD45RA+ positively selected. These receptors were collected from a young man in good health.

The V and J genes are TRBV6-8 and TRBJ2-7, with D tentatively TRBD1 (7 bases). CDR1 and CDR2 (germline): MNHGY, SAAAGT. Trimming removed 5 bases at V and 3 bases at J, with 20 bases between. This CDR3 has 16 amino acids. The CDR3 protein is CASSPRDSRLVYEQYF. CDR3 DNA: TGTGCCAGCAGTCCGCGGGACAGTCGACTAGTCTACGAGCAGTACTTC.

The rearrangement links TRBV27 to TRBJ2-7; TRBD2 aligns across 7 bases. The CDR3 has 15 residues. Losses at the gene ends were 4 bases for V and 3 bases for J; bases not matched to a gene: 9. CDR1 is MNHEY, CDR2 SMNVEV, per germline (reference sequence). CDR3 protein: CASSSWGGSDYEQYF. The DNA of the CDR3 is TGTGCCAGCAGTTCCTGGGGAGGGTCAGACTACGAGCAGTACTTC.

The chain joins TRBV6-5 to TRBJ2-5; the match to TRBD1 covers 9 bases. V dropped 6 bases and J dropped 5; count of bases not matched to a gene: 4. The CDR3 runs 13 residues. Germline V lookup: CDR1 MNHEY, CDR2 SVGAGI. The CDR3 sequence is CASRYRGHETQYF. In DNA form, the CDR3 reads TGTGCCAGCAGATACAGGGGGCACGAGACCCAGTACTTC.

The chain carries TRBV27 and TRBJ2-5; 9 positions agree with TRBD2. The junction had 8 bases not matched to a gene; V was cut back by 6 bases and J by 3 bases. Germline values: CDR1 MNHEY, CDR2 SMNVEV (reference sequence). This CDR3 has 15 amino acids. The CDR3 nucleotides read TGTGCCAGCAGCACGAAGCGGGGGGCCAAAGAGACCCAGTACTTC. It encodes CASSTKRGAKETQYF.

The chain has TRBV19 and TRBJ2-4; the D is unclear. This CDR3 contains 15 residues. CDR1 is LNHDA, CDR2 SQIVND, per germline (reference sequence). The ends were cut back, 3 bases at V and 1 base at J, with 10 bases in the middle. The CDR3 DNA reads TGTGCCAGTAGTATTCCCGCAGTGGCCAAAAACATTCAGTACTTC. Its translation: CASSIPAVAKNIQYF.

The chain uses TRBV6-6 and TRBJ1-3; D gene ambiguous. The CDR3 covers 11 residues. Germline CDR1 and CDR2: MNHNY and SVGAGI (reference sequence). The germline V and J ends were trimmed by 3 bases and 5 bases, with 2 bases remaining between them. The CDR3 bases are TGTGCCAGCAGTTATCGAAACACCATATATTTT. It specifies CASSYRNTIYF.

Concerning this clone: Within the sample, other DNA sequences also encode this same CDR3. V gene TRBV6-5 combines with J gene TRBJ2-7; TRBD2 matches 12 bases. Germline-derived CDR1 and CDR2 are MNHEY and SVGAGI. This CDR3 spans 14 amino acids. V shed 6 bases, J shed 2 bases, and the junction held 2 bases outside the gene matches. CDR3: CASRRLAGAYEQYF. CDR3 DNA: TGTGCCAGCAGAAGACTAGCGGGGGCCTACGAGCAGTACTTC.

The V call is TRBV21-1, the J call TRBJ2-3; the D call in the table, TRBD2, was not verified against the DNA. TRBV21-1 is flagged as a pseudogene. The CDR3 has 14 residues. The DNA of the CDR3 is TGTGCCAGCAGCAAGGCGTGGGGGGAGGATGCGCAGTATTTT. As protein: CASSKAWGEDAQYF.

Turning to this clone: The same CDR3 can be traced to other DNA sequences in this sample. The genes are TRBV10-3 and TRBJ2-5; unclear D gene. The germline V gene encodes CDR1 ENHRY and CDR2 SYGVKD. V lost 4 bases and J 0 bases, leaving 3 bases between the germline ends. The CDR3 sequence is 12 residues long. CDR3 sequence: CAISAYQETQYF. In DNA, the CDR3 is TGTGCCATCAGTGCCTACCAAGAGACCCAGTACTTC.

This chain links TRBV6-1 with TRBJ1-6; D call uncertain. Germline V gene lookup returns CDR1 MNHNS and CDR2 SASEGT. There are 16 residues in the CDR3. V gave up 2 bases and J gave up 7 bases, with 15 bases separating them. The CDR3 DNA sequence: TGTGCCAGCAGTGAACGATTTACGGGCACAAATTCACCCCTCCACTTT. Its translation: CASSERFTGTNSPLHF.

The chain is built from TRBV5-1 and TRBJ1-4; 7 bases match TRBD1. The CDR3 is 15 residues long. Germline loops: CDR1 SGHRS, CDR2 YFSETQ. V shed 0 bases and J 5 bases; nucleotides not matched to a gene: 4. CDR3 nucleotide sequence: TGCGCCAGCAGCTTGGAGGACAGGACGAATGAAAAACTGTTTTTT. This gives the protein CASSLEDRTNEKLFF. The complete variable domain, with remaining parts taken from reference TRBV5-1 and TRBJ1-4, reads KAGVTQTPRYLIKTRGQQVTLSCSPISGHRSVSWYQQTPGQGLQFLFEYFSETQRNKGNFPGRFSGRQFSNSRSEMNVSTLELGDSALYLCASSLEDRTNEKLFFGSGTQLSVL.

This chain joins TRBV30 and TRBJ2-2; no clear D gene. There are 11 residues in the CDR3. The V end lost 3 bases, the J end lost 12 bases, and 11 bases lay between the germline ends. Germline CDR1 reads GTSNPN; CDR2 reads SVGIG (reference sequence). This CDR3 reads CAWSPEAKLFF. CDR3 nucleotide sequence: TGTGCCTGGAGCCCCGAGGCGAAGCTGTTTTTT.

V is TRBV10-3 and J is TRBJ1-3; TRBD1 aligns across 7 bases. The CDR3 covers 15 residues. Per the germline V gene, CDR1 is ENHRY and CDR2 is SYGVKD. The V and J ends lost 5 bases and 1 base, in that order; junction bases with no gene match: 5. As DNA, the CDR3 is TGTGCCATCAGTCCCGACAGGGTGTCTGGAAACACCATATATTTT. Protein: CAISPDRVSGNTIYF.

The rearrangement links TRBV5-1 to TRBJ2-3, with 7 nucleotides matching TRBD2. Unmatched junction bases numbered 13, after V lost 3 bases and J lost 3 bases. The CDR3 sequence is 17 residues long. Germline V gives CDR1 SGHRS, CDR2 YFSETQ. The CDR3 sequence is CASSWGGPPGWTDTQYF. The CDR3 region has the DNA TGCGCCAGCAGCTGGGGGGGACCCCCAGGATGGACAGATACGCAGTATTTT. Combining the CDR3 with reference TRBV5-1 and TRBJ2-3 gives the whole variable domain KAGVTQTPRYLIKTRGQQVTLSCSPISGHRSVSWYQQTPGQGLQFLFEYFSETQRNKGNFPGRFSGRQFSNSRSEMNVSTLELGDSALYLCASSWGGPPGWTDTQYFGPGTRLTVL.

This chain uses TRBV11-2 with TRBJ1-1; D perhaps matches TRBD1 (6 bases). Germline CDR1 and CDR2: SGHAT and FQNNGV. CDR3 length equals 14 residues. V was cut by 1 base and J by 4 bases, with 10 bases left in between. The CDR3 DNA follows: TGTGCCAGCAGCTTAGTGGGGGCGGCCACTGAAGCTTTCTTT. Protein: CASSLVGAATEAFF.

The chain employs TRBV5-4 and TRBJ2-1; 8 bases align to TRBD2. There are 15 residues in the CDR3. From germline, CDR1 is SGHNT and CDR2 YYREEE (reference sequence). The junction had 7 bases not matched to a gene; V was cut back by 1 base and J by 7 bases. The CDR3 DNA reads as TGTGCCAGCAGCTTGCGCGCGGGGGGCAGTAATGAGCAGTTCTTC. Amino acids: CASSLRAGGSNEQFF.

This clone was observed a single time. The rearrangement links TRBV7-9 to TRBJ1-2; 9 bases agree with TRBD1. Trimming took 1 base from V and 10 from J; bases not matched to a gene: 4. Germline CDR1 and CDR2: SEHNR and FQNEAQ (reference sequence). This CDR3 region has 13 residues. The CDR3 reads CASSLGQGESYTF. CDR3 sequence (DNA): TGTGCCAGCAGCTTAGGACAGGGGGAGTCCTACACCTTC.

The chain uses TRBV7-9 and TRBJ2-2; D may correspond to TRBD1 or TRBD2 (5 bases each). This CDR3 spans 16 amino acids. V lost 1 base and J lost 2, with 11 bases in between. The germline V gene has CDR1 SEHNR and CDR2 FQNEAQ (reference sequence). The CDR3 DNA sequence: TGTGCCAGCAGCTTAGATCGGGGCACCAACACCGGGGAGCTGTTTTTT. Protein: CASSLDRGTNTGELFF.

V is TRBV28 and J is TRBJ2-7; 13 nucleotides align to TRBD2. V dropped 6 bases and J dropped 3; count of bases not matched to a gene: 8. This CDR3 is 16 amino acids long. Germline V gene lookup returns CDR1 MDHEN and CDR2 SYDVKM. This CDR3 reads CASSSTSGGAFYEQYF. CDR3 DNA: TGTGCCAGCAGCTCTACTAGCGGGGGGGCCTTCTACGAGCAGTACTTC.

V is TRBV5-1 and J is TRBJ2-3; D is unclear. Germline V CDR1 and CDR2: SGHRS, YFSETQ. This CDR3 has 15 amino acids. V was pared by 0 bases and J by 3 bases, with 11 bases between. In nucleotides, the CDR3 is TGCGCCAGCAGCTTGGAGGCTCCCGGGACAGATACGCAGTATTTT. Amino acid sequence: CASSLEAPGTDTQYF.

The chain combines TRBV30 with TRBJ2-2; 10 positions agree with TRBD2. Per germline, CDR1 GTSNPN and CDR2 SVGIG (reference sequence). This CDR3 is built from 21 residues. V was clipped by 3 bases and J by 3 bases; unmatched bases: 22. The CDR3 sequence: CAWSPPRLAGDPRQDTGELFF. The CDR3 coding sequence is TGTGCCTGGAGCCCCCCTCGGCTAGCGGGAGATCCCCGACAGGACACCGGGGAGCTGTTTTTT.

J is TRBJ2-3 and V is TRBV7-9; 10 nucleotides agree with TRBD1. This CDR3 region has 16 residues. Germline V gene data show CDR1 as SEHNR and CDR2 as FQNEAQ (reference sequence). The V and J ends lost 4 bases and 5 bases, in that order; junction bases with no gene match: 9. The DNA of the CDR3 is TGTGCCAGCAGCTCCCACGACAGGGGGCGAAAAGATACGCAGTATTTT. This sequence encodes CASSSHDRGRKDTQYF.